The T cell receptor (beta chain) described here comes from a study of CD4 T cells in relation to SARS-CoV-2 and coronaviruses. Across the whole study: TCR beta CDR3s were sequenced after 10-day antigen culture of PBMCs. The negative reference was HIV-1 Nef peptide pool or peptide-free culture. General study findings and limits: Pre-pandemic and post-infection samples never came from the same donor. In around 60% of donors, memory CD4+ clonotypes crossrecognized SARS-CoV-2 and at least one common cold coronavirus spike.

Before the COVID-19 pandemic, during about 2010-2018, CD4+ T cells were taken from unexposed donors. The cells were cultured for over eight days before CD4+ T cells were isolated. Measured with immunoSEQ multiplex PCR; TCRdb has only the in-frame clones, and not every one. The sample includes around 22,000 clones, more than 60% seen only once; the top ten take 15% to 20%. About this clone: Its specificity is not known.

Germline V lookup: CDR1 SGHRS, CDR2 YFSETQ. J was trimmed by 5 bases and V by 2 bases; bases with no gene match: 4. CDR3 length equals 17 residues. The chain links TRBV5-1 to TRBJ2-2, with 15 bases fitting TRBD2. The material sequenced was CD4+ T cells from PBMCs, cultured in vitro. The origin of this receptor is a human donor in good health. The CDR3 is CASSLTGTSGRTGELFF. The CDR3 nucleotides are TGCGCCAGCAGCTTAACCGGGACTAGCGGGAGGACCGGGGAGCTGTTTTTT.